The 6 T cell receptor beta chains in this list originate from one sample, sequenced in a study of shared clonotypes between healthy human individuals. Clones were sequenced by immunoSEQ multiplex PCR, and TCRdb holds only the in-frame ones, with some missing. The table records hundreds of thousands of clones, around 77% of them present only once. Sequenced material: PBMCs. Every receptor here comes from a woman in her forties in good health. Some clones in this sample may be carry-over from other donors' samples.

The rearrangement links TRBV5-5 to TRBJ2-7, with a tentative D call TRBD1 (5 bases). Trimming took off 1 base at V and 3 bases at J, with 14 bases between the two ends. Looked up from germline, CDR1 is SGHKS and CDR2 is YYEKEE (reference sequence). This CDR3 spans 15 amino acids. The DNA for the CDR3 is TGTGCCAGCAGCTTGCGTACAGGCGAATACTACGAGCAGTACTTC. Protein: CASSLRTGEYYEQYF.

In its sample, this clone was seen once. The chain has TRBV19 and TRBJ2-1; 9 bases agree with TRBD2. CDR3 length: 13 amino acids. Losses at the gene ends were 3 bases for V and 9 bases for J; bases not matched to a gene: 3. Germline assignment: CDR1 LNHDA and CDR2 SQIVND (reference sequence). The CDR3: CASSMREGLEQFF. Here the CDR3 DNA reads TGTGCCAGTAGTATGCGGGAGGGGCTTGAGCAGTTCTTC. Complete variable domain (other parts from reference TRBV19 and TRBJ2-1): DGGITQSPKYLFRKEGQNVTLSCEQNLNHDAMYWYRQDPGQGLRLIYYSQIVNDFQKGDIAEGYSVSREKKESFPLTVTSAQKNPTAFYLCASSMREGLEQFFGPGTRLTVL.

This clone showed up just once. The chain recombines TRBV7-2 with TRBJ2-2; 9 nucleotides agree with TRBD2. V lost 5 bases and J lost 2; bases outside the gene matches: 6. The CDR3 runs 16 residues. Germline V gene lookup returns CDR1 SGHTA and CDR2 FQGNSA. CDR3: CASSDRTSVNTGELFF. The DNA of the CDR3 is TGTGCCAGCAGCGACAGGACTAGCGTCAACACCGGGGAGCTGTTTTTT.

This clone was detected only a few times. The chain carries TRBV9 and TRBJ2-7, with D possibly being TRBD1 or TRBD2 (6 bases each). Germline CDR1 SGDLS, CDR2 YYNGEE. The CDR3 consists of 15 residues. Trimming removed 3 bases from V and 2 bases from J, with 15 bases in between. CDR3 in amino acids: CASSAGGGTPYEQYF. CDR3 nucleotide sequence: TGTGCCAGCAGCGCAGGAGGGGGGACCCCCTACGAGCAGTACTTC.

V is TRBV4-2 and J is TRBJ2-7, with 7 bases that match TRBD1. This CDR3 comprises 15 residues. Germline V gene lookup returns CDR1 LGHNA and CDR2 YNFKEQ. V shed 0 bases, J shed 0 bases, and the junction held 2 bases outside the gene matches. In DNA, the CDR3 is TGTGCCAGCAGCCAAGAAGGGGACAGCTCCTACGAGCAGTACTTC. As protein: CASSQEGDSSYEQYF.

The J gene is TRBJ2-7, the V gene TRBV15; D uncertain. This CDR3 has 15 amino acids. Germline V gene lookup returns CDR1 LNHNV and CDR2 YYDKDF (reference sequence). The V gene lost 0 bases and the J gene lost 4 bases, with 13 bases spanning the gap. The CDR3 sequence: CATSRDRSPPYEQYF. CDR3 bases: TGTGCCACCAGCAGAGACCGATCCCCCCCTTACGAGCAGTACTTC.